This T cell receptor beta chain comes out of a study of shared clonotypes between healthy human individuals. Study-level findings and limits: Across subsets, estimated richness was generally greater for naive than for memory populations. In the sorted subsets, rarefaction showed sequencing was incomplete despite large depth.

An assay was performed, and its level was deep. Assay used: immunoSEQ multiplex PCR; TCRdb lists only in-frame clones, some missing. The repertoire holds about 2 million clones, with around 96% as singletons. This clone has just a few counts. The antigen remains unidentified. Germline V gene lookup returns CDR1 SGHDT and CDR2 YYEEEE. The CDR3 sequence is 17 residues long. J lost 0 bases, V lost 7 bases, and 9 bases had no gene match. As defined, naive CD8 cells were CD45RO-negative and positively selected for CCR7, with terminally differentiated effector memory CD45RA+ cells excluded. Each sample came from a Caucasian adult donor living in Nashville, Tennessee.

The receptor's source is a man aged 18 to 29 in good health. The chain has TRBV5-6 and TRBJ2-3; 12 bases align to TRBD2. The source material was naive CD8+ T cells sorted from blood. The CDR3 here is CASVRGLAGGSTDTQYF. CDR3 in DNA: TGTGCCAGCGTAAGGGGTCTAGCGGGAGGGAGCACAGATACGCAGTATTTT.